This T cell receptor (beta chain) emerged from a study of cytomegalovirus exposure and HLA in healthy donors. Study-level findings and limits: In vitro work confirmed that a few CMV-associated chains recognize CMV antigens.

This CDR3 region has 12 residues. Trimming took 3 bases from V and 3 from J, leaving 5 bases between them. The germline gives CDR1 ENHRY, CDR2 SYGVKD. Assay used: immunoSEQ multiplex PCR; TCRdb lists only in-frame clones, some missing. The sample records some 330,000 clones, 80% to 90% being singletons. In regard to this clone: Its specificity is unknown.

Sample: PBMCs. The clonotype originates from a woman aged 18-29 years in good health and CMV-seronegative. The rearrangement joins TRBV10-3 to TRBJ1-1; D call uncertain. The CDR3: CAISDFDTEAFF. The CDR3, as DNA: TGTGCCATCAGTGATTTCGACACTGAAGCTTTCTTT.